The 11 T cell receptor beta chains below were found in one sample sequenced in a study of response to subunit inactivated influenza vaccine. MiXCR, run by TCRdb on the RT-PCR reads, gives a single entry per CDR3 protein. The sample includes 650,000 to 800,000 distinct CDR3 sequences, 18% of them seen just once. The specimen was PBMCs from blood, collected approximately 5 days after vaccination. The receptors come from a man aged 45-65 years who received an inactivated influenza vaccine.

V usage is TRBV6-2 or TRBV6-3 and J usage is TRBJ2-7; D remains unclear. Germline V CDR1 and CDR2: MNHEY, SVGEGT. This CDR3 has 14 residues. The ends were cut back, 0 bases at V and 0 bases at J, with 6 bases in the middle. CDR3 DNA sequence: TGTGCCAGCAGTTACTCGCCTGACTCCTACGAGCAGTACTTC. Encoded protein: CASSYSPDSYEQYF.

This clonotype was found a few times. The genes are TRBV12-3 or TRBV12-4 and TRBJ2-1; 9 bases are a match to TRBD2. V was clipped by 6 bases and J by 3 bases; unmatched bases: 12. The CDR3 is made up of 17 amino acids. The CDR3 nucleotides are TGTGCCAGCAGACCCGGGACTAGCAGCCACCACTACAATGAGCAGTTCTTC. Protein product: CASRPGTSSHHYNEQFF.

This clonotype was detected many times. CDR3 coding DNA: TGCAGTGCTTTGCGGACGGGAGGAAACACCATATATTTT. Its protein product is CSALRTGGNTIYF. The V gene is TRBV20-1, the J gene TRBJ1-3; D is uncertain. Germline V lookup: CDR1 DFQATT, CDR2 SNEGSKA (reference sequence). Trimming left V 5 bases short and J 4 bases short, with 12 bases between. This CDR3 spans 13 amino acids.

This clonotype appeared a few times. The chain employs TRBV20-1 and TRBJ2-3, with D tentatively TRBD1 or TRBD2 (5 bases each). The germline V gene encodes CDR1 DFQATT and CDR2 SNEGSKA (reference sequence). CDR3 length equals 13 residues. V lost 6 bases, J lost 3 bases, and 13 bases lay in between. The CDR3 reads CSATGPLTDTQYF. The DNA of the CDR3 is TGCAGTGCCACGGGGCCACTTACAGATACGCAGTATTTT.

The rearrangement joins TRBV11-2 to TRBJ2-5; 11 bases align to TRBD2. CDR3 size: 16 residues. Trimming cost V 5 bases and J 3 bases; bases outside gene matches: 8. Germline lookup yields CDR1 SGHAT and CDR2 FQNNGV. CDR3 amino acids: CASSPPGSGGEETQYF. The DNA of the CDR3 is TGTGCCAGCAGCCCCCCGGGTAGCGGGGGGGAAGAGACCCAGTACTTC.

This clonotype was observed at least ten times. The rearrangement joins TRBV5-1 to TRBJ1-4; D is perhaps TRBD1 (5 bases). Trimming removed 0 bases from V and 5 bases from J, with 11 bases in between. Germline CDR1 and CDR2: SGHRS and YFSETQ. The CDR3 totals 15 residues. CDR3 residues: CASSLVQGSNEKLFF. In nucleotides, the CDR3 is TGCGCCAGCAGCTTGGTGCAGGGATCAAATGAAAAACTGTTTTTT.

This chain connects TRBV6-2 or TRBV6-3 to TRBJ2-2; 9 positions agree with TRBD2. Germline values: CDR1 MNHEY, CDR2 SVGEGT. The CDR3 has 15 amino acids. The junction had 9 bases not matched to a gene; V was cut back by 6 bases and J by 7 bases. The CDR3 is CASRGSGREIGELFF. CDR3 nucleotide sequence: TGTGCCAGCAGGGGTAGCGGGAGAGAAATCGGGGAGCTGTTTTTT.

The V call is TRBV10-2, the J call TRBJ2-3, with 14 bases aligning to TRBD2. Germline CDR1 is WSHSY and CDR2 is SAAADI. V was clipped by 0 bases and J by 2 bases; unmatched bases: 4. The CDR3 contains 18 residues. The CDR3 spells CASSESAGLAGATDTQYF. The DNA of the CDR3 is TGCGCCAGCAGTGAGTCGGCGGGACTAGCGGGAGCCACAGATACGCAGTATTTT.

This clonotype has ten or more counts. This chain connects TRBV6-5 to TRBJ2-5; 9 bases match TRBD1. This CDR3 region has 15 residues. V trimming: 2 bases; J trimming: 5 bases; junction bases outside the gene matches: 6. Germline assignment: CDR1 MNHEY and CDR2 SVGAGI. This CDR3 reads CASSYQDRGYETQYF. The CDR3 nucleotides are TGTGCCAGCAGTTACCAGGACAGGGGCTACGAGACCCAGTACTTC.

This sequence joins TRBV9 and TRBJ1-2; the D gene is possibly TRBD1 (6 bases). This CDR3 spans 15 amino acids. V was shortened by 0 bases and J by 6 bases, with 15 bases between the two germline ends. CDR1 and CDR2 (germline): SGDLS, YYNGEE. CDR3 nucleotide sequence: TGTGCCAGCAGCGTAGCCCCCCGGGGGCAGGATGGCTACACCTTC. It yields the protein CASSVAPRGQDGYTF.

The chain links TRBV6-2 or TRBV6-3 to TRBJ2-7; TRBD2 agrees at 7 bases. The CDR3 is 15 residues long. With V trimmed by 7 bases and J by 3 bases, 12 bases remained unmatched. The V gene's germline CDR1 is MNHEY and CDR2 SVGEGT. In DNA, the CDR3 is TGTGCCAGCATCCTGGGCGGCGGGGGATACTACGAGCAGTACTTC. This encodes CASILGGGGYYEQYF.